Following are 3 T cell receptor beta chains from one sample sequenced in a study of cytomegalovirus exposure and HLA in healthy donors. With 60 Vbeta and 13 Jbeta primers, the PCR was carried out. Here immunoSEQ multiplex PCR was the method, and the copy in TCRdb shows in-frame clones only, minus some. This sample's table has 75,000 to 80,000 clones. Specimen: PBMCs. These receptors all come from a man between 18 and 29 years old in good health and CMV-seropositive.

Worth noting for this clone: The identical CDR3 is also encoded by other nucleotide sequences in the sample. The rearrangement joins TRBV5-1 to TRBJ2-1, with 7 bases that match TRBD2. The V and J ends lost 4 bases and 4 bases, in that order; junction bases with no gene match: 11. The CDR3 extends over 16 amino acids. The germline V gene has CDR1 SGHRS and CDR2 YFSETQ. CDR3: CASSRFGRPGYNEQFF. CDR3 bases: TGCGCCAGCAGCCGCTTCGGGAGGCCCGGATACAATGAGCAGTTCTTC. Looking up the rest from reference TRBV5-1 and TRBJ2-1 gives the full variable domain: KAGVTQTPRYLIKTRGQQVTLSCSPISGHRSVSWYQQTPGQGLQFLFEYFSETQRNKGNFPGRFSGRQFSNSRSEMNVSTLELGDSALYLCASSRFGRPGYNEQFFGPGTRLTVL.

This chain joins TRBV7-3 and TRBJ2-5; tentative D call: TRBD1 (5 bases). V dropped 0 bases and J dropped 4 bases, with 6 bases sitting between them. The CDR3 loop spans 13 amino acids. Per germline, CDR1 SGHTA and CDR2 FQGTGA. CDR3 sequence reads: CASSLTRGETQYF. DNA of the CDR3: TGTGCCAGCAGCTTAACAAGGGGAGAGACCCAGTACTTC. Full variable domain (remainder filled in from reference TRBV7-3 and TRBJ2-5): GAGVSQTPSNKVTEKGKYVELRCDPISGHTALYWYRQSLGQGPEFLIYFQGTGAADDSGLPNDRFFAVRPEGSVSTLKIQRTERGDSAVYLCASSLTRGETQYFGPGTRLLVL.

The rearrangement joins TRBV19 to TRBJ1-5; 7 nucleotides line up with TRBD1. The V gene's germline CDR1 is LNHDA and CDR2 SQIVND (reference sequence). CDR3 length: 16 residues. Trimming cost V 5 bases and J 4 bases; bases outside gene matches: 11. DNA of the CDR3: TGTGCCAGTAGTGCCCGGCGAGGGACAGTAAATCAGCCCCAGCATTTT. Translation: CASSARRGTVNQPQHF.